These 12 T cell receptor beta chains originate from one sample sequenced in a study of T-cell memory formation after mild COVID-19. Each CDR3 protein gets one entry after TCRdb re-called the 5' RACE reads with MiXCR. The sample holds 300,000 to 350,000 distinct CDR3 sequences, 14% seen once. The sequenced sample consisted of PBMCs or a T cell subset sorted from them (not recorded which). The receptors were sampled from a man younger than 35 who had mild COVID-19 (a few samples of this study predate the infection). Cell type and time point are not known.

This clonotype turned up a few times. The rearrangement joins TRBV5-1 to TRBJ2-1; 8 positions match TRBD2. V lost 4 bases and J lost 2; bases outside the gene matches: 8. The CDR3 is 16 amino acids. The germline gives CDR1 SGHRS, CDR2 YFSETQ. CDR3 nucleotide sequence: TGCGCCAGCAGCCGTCCCAGCGGGGGACCCTACAATGAGCAGTTCTTC. This gives the protein CASSRPSGGPYNEQFF.

This chain connects TRBV12-3 or TRBV12-4 to TRBJ2-6; D tentatively fits TRBD1 or TRBD2 (5 bases each). V lost 10 bases and J 4 bases, leaving 14 bases between the germline ends. The CDR3 spans 14 residues. For the CDR3, the DNA is TGTGCCACCCAAGAGGGGTCCGGGGCCAACGTCCTGACTTTC. Residues: CATQEGSGANVLTF.

V gene TRBV27 combines with J gene TRBJ1-1; D is possibly TRBD1 (5 bases). The germline V and J ends were trimmed by 1 base and 4 bases, with 13 bases remaining between them. From germline, CDR1 is MNHEY and CDR2 SMNVEV (reference sequence). This CDR3 is built from 15 residues. The CDR3 loop is CASSLFIPGGTEAFF. The CDR3 nucleotides are TGTGCCAGCAGTTTATTTATCCCGGGGGGCACTGAAGCTTTCTTT.

The chain has TRBV24-1 and TRBJ2-2; no clear D. Germline V gene lookup returns CDR1 KGHDR and CDR2 SFDVKD. The CDR3 sequence is 14 residues long. V lost 5 bases and J lost 0, with 6 bases in between. The CDR3 DNA reads as TGTGCCACCAGTGGGCAGTCGAACACCGGGGAGCTGTTTTTT. This gives the protein CATSGQSNTGELFF.

This chain joins TRBV5-1 and TRBJ2-6; 9 bases are a match to TRBD1. The V gene's germline CDR1 is SGHRS and CDR2 YFSETQ. The V gene end was trimmed by 0 bases and the J gene end by 9 bases; junction bases not matched to a gene: 4. CDR3 size: 15 residues. As DNA, the CDR3 is TGCGCCAGCAGCTTGGGACAGGGGGTTGTCAACGTCCTGACTTTC. It codes for CASSLGQGVVNVLTF.

This chain uses TRBV7-3 with TRBJ2-5; D gene unclear. The CDR3 totals 12 residues. Trimming stripped 5 bases from V and 5 bases from J, with 9 bases between. The V gene's germline CDR1 is SGHTA and CDR2 FQGTGA. The CDR3 is CASSSDSETQYF. CDR3 nucleotide sequence: TGTGCCAGCAGCAGTGATTCGGAGACCCAGTACTTC.

The chain links TRBV4-1 to TRBJ2-5; D is ambiguous. The germline V and J ends were trimmed by 0 bases and 5 bases, with 10 bases remaining between them. This CDR3 spans 14 amino acids. CDR1 is MGHRA, CDR2 YSYEKL, per germline. The CDR3 region is CASSQDLSAETQYF. CDR3 nucleotides: TGCGCCAGCAGCCAAGATCTAAGTGCCGAGACCCAGTACTTC.

In this sample, this clonotype turned up a few times. CDR3 amino acids: CASSSGLGGPNEQFF. CDR3 bases: TGCGCCAGCAGCTCGGGCCTAGGGGGTCCAAATGAGCAGTTCTTC. This chain connects TRBV5-1 to TRBJ2-1; the D gene is possibly TRBD1 (6 bases). Germline V CDR1 and CDR2: SGHRS, YFSETQ. V was shortened by 3 bases and J by 7 bases, with 17 bases between the two germline ends. The CDR3 sequence is 15 residues long.

This chain connects TRBV18 to TRBJ2-5, with no clear D. CDR3 size: 14 residues. CDR1 is KGHSH and CDR2 is LQKENI in the germline V gene. Deletions cut 2 bases from V and 1 base from J, with 8 bases between. In nucleotides, the CDR3 is TGTGCCAGCTCACCAACGCGGATCCAAGAGACCCAGTACTTC. As protein: CASSPTRIQETQYF.

This clonotype was observed many times. V gene TRBV7-8 combines with J gene TRBJ2-1, with 10 bases identical to TRBD1. The V segment lost 1 base and the J segment 5 bases; nucleotides outside the gene matches: 5. CDR1 and CDR2 (germline): SGHVS, FQNEAQ. This CDR3 spans 16 amino acids. The CDR3 sequence: CASSLDRGQGHNEQFF. CDR3 coding DNA: TGTGCCAGCAGCTTAGATCGGGGACAGGGGCACAATGAGCAGTTCTTC.

V gene TRBV6-2 or TRBV6-3 combines with J gene TRBJ2-5; D is unresolved. This CDR3 has 12 residues. V lost 7 bases and J lost 5, with 11 bases in between. Germline V gives CDR1 MNHEY, CDR2 SVGEGT. The CDR3 sequence is CASIGPRETQYF. DNA for the CDR3: TGTGCCAGCATAGGCCCCCGGGAGACCCAGTACTTC.

This clonotype was counted a few times. The chain joins TRBV12-1 to TRBJ2-5; no DNA check was done on the table's D call, TRBD2. TRBV12-1 is shown as a pseudogene. This CDR3 has 16 amino acids. This CDR3 is CASSFAVGGRKETQYF. DNA of the CDR3: TGTGCCAGCAGCTTTGCGGTGGGAGGGAGAAAAGAGACCCAGTACTTC.